The table lists the clone carrying this TCR beta chain with many counts. Its antigen remains unknown. These data belong to a study of T cells in Graves' hyperthyroidism and ophthalmopathy. CDR3 length: 13 amino acids. Germline CDR1 LGHDT, CDR2 YNNKEL (reference sequence). With 2 bases removed from V and 5 bases from J, the gap between germline ends came to 10 bases. Amplified regions were TCR beta CDR3 sequences from RNA transcripts. In the first-round RT-PCR of the TCR CDR3, the HTBI primer set was used. MiXCR, applied by TCRdb to the multiplex PCR reads, yields one record per CDR3 protein. Of about 300,000 distinct CDR3 sequences detected, 15% to 20% appear once; the ten largest clones hold under 40%. A Clinical Activity Score of at least 3, a NOSPECS grade of at least 4 and a duration under 3 months were recorded in the ophthalmopathy patients. Diagnostic assessment was based on clinical symptoms, serum thyroxine and TRAb, thyroid ultrasound and orbital computed tomography. PBMCs were derived from about 9.1 ml fresh peripheral blood.

The study's findings and limits: Most expanded thyroid clonotypes above 0.001 recurred in blood.

The chain carries TRBV3-1 and TRBJ2-7; no definite D call. This sequence originates from a man in his forties or fifties with Graves' ophthalmopathy. Sequenced material: blood. CDR3: CASSQLTRHEQYF. CDR3 coding DNA: TGTGCCAGCAGCCAACTTACCCGACACGAGCAGTACTTC.